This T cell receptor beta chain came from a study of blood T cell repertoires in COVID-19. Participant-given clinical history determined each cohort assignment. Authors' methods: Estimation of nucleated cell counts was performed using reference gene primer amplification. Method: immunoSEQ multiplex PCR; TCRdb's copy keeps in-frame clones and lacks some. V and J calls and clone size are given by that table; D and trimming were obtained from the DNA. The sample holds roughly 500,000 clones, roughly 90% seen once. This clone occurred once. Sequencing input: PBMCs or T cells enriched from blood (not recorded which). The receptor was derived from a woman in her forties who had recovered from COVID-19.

CDR3 sequence: CAIRWGTSGPYNEQFF. CDR3 sequence (DNA): TGTGCCATCAGGTGGGGGACTAGCGGGCCTTACAATGAGCAGTTCTTC. This chain connects TRBV10-3 to TRBJ2-1; TRBD2 agrees at 12 bases. Germline V CDR1 and CDR2: ENHRY, SYGVKD. V lost 6 bases to trimming and J lost 4 bases; unmatched junction nucleotides: 7. The CDR3 length is 16 residues.